This T cell receptor beta chain was identified during a study of shared clonotypes between healthy human individuals. Study outcomes and limitations: Some clonotypes were shared by all four sorted-subset donors, while others were not shared. The non-shared ones had lower generation probabilities than the shared ones.

The donors, healthy adults who were HIV-negative, had experienced no recent acute infections or vaccinations. About this clone itself: As yet, its antigen is unknown.

CDR1 and CDR2 from the germline V gene are SGHRS and YFSETQ. J lost 2 bases, V lost 0 bases, and 5 bases had no gene match. The CDR3 loop spans 16 amino acids. Replicate PCRs run on sorted subsets employed approximately 180 ng DNA, around 27,000 T cell genomes. Assay used: immunoSEQ multiplex PCR; TCRdb lists only in-frame clones, some missing. The data show about 1.1 million clones, around 82% seen once. The TCR originated in a man aged 18 to 30 in good health. Some clones in this sample may be carry-over from other donors' samples. This sequence joins TRBV5-1 and TRBJ2-3; 8 bases are a match to TRBD2. Sequencing was performed on memory CD4+ T cells from PBMCs. Subset specified: CD45RA-negative fraction. DNA of the CDR3: TGCGCCAGCAGCTTGGCCACGGGAGGGCCCACAGATACGCAGTATTTT. Protein: CASSLATGGPTDTQYF.